Included here is one TCR beta chain sequence, with context. Its specificity is not known. The data were obtained in a study of shared clonotypes between healthy human individuals. Study-wide points: Incomplete sequencing of sorted subsets was indicated by rarefaction despite large depth.

Assay execution took place at the deep level. Method: immunoSEQ multiplex PCR; TCRdb's copy keeps in-frame clones and lacks some. The profile shows about 960,000 clones, about three quarters of them singletons. The CDR3 covers 14 residues. Trimming removed 5 bases from V and 3 bases from J, with 14 bases in between. Per the germline V gene, CDR1 is MNHNS and CDR2 is SASEGT. Sequenced sample: memory CD4+ T cells sorted from blood. The subset denotes: CD45RA-negative fraction. This clonotype was sampled from a man between 18 and 35 years old in good health. The rearrangement uses TRBV6-1 and TRBJ2-7; D perhaps matches TRBD1 (6 bases). CDR3 in DNA: TGTGCCAGCAGTCCTGCAGGGGCCAACTACGAGCAGTACTTC. Translating it yields CASSPAGANYEQYF.